This passage covers 26 T cell receptor beta chains from one sample sequenced in a study of T cells in Graves' hyperthyroidism and ophthalmopathy. Researchers amplified the TCR beta CDR3 regions from RNA transcripts. With the HTBI primer set, the TCR CDR3 went through a first round of RT-PCR. From the multiplex PCR reads, TCRdb called clonotypes with MiXCR, one entry per CDR3 protein. Here the sample spans 400,000 to 600,000 distinct CDR3 sequences, around 20% being singletons. Sequencing was performed on blood. The receptors come from a man in his late teens or twenties with Graves' hyperthyroidism.

This chain uses TRBV6-2 or TRBV6-3 with TRBJ2-7, with D uncertain. CDR1 is MNHEY and CDR2 is SVGEGT in the germline V gene. The CDR3 covers 16 residues. The V end was cut by 3 bases, the J end by 0 bases, with 15 bases between. The CDR3 loop reads CASSYPVPRISYEQYF. CDR3 nucleotides: TGTGCCAGCAGTTATCCAGTCCCCCGGATCTCCTACGAGCAGTACTTC.

This clonotype appeared a few times. The J gene is TRBJ2-7, the V gene TRBV30; D possibly corresponds to TRBD1 (5 bases). Looked up from germline, CDR1 is GTSNPN and CDR2 is SVGIG (reference sequence). This CDR3 has 15 amino acids. Deletions cut 0 bases from V and 0 bases from J, with 12 bases between. The CDR3 is CAWSVGAGFSYEQYF. The CDR3 bases are TGTGCCTGGAGTGTAGGGGCAGGATTCTCCTACGAGCAGTACTTC.

This chain joins TRBV28 and TRBJ2-2, with 7 nucleotides matching TRBD1. V was clipped by 4 bases and J by 3 bases; unmatched bases: 8. CDR3 length equals 16 residues. The germline gives CDR1 MDHEN, CDR2 SYDVKM. This CDR3 is CASSSSSGTDTGELFF. CDR3 nucleotides: TGTGCCAGCAGTTCGTCCTCCGGGACAGACACCGGGGAGCTGTTTTTT.

This chain joins TRBV27 and TRBJ2-5; 8 bases align to TRBD1. The V gene end was trimmed by 5 bases and the J gene end by 4 bases; junction bases not matched to a gene: 9. The CDR3 is 15 amino acids. CDR1 is MNHEY, CDR2 SMNVEV, per germline (reference sequence). Here the CDR3 reads CASSPTLRGRETQYF. CDR3 nucleotide sequence: TGTGCCAGCAGTCCGACCCTCAGGGGGCGAGAGACCCAGTACTTC.

This clonotype occurred many times. A read error may account for a junction end that differs from germline. The rearrangement links TRBV7-7 to TRBJ2-5, with D unclear. Looked up from germline, CDR1 is SSHAT and CDR2 is FNYEAQ (reference sequence). The CDR3 consists of 14 residues. CDR3 bases: TGTGCTAGCAGCTTACTTCTCCCCCAAGAGACCCAGTACTTC. Protein sequence: CASSLLLPQETQYF.

Details on this clonotype: The CDR3 does not end in the conserved phenylalanine or tryptophan, so this is likely a read error. The chain uses TRBV6-5 and TRBJ2-7, with TRBD2 as a possible D gene (5 bases). Germline CDR1 and CDR2: MNHEY and SVGAGI. The length of the CDR3 is 15 residues. With 0 bases removed from V and 6 bases from J, the gap between germline ends came to 15 bases. CDR3 sequence reads: CASSYSSGKAGEQYL. CDR3 in DNA: TGTGCCAGCAGTTACTCATCCGGGAAAGCTGGCGAGCAGTACTTA.

This rearrangement joins TRBV9 to TRBJ1-3; possible D gene TRBD1, 6 bases. The germline CDR1 and CDR2 sequences are SGDLS and YYNGEE. The CDR3 totals 19 residues. V dropped 0 bases and J dropped 0 bases, with 19 bases sitting between them. The CDR3 sequence: CASSVEGGGSTFSGNTIYF. DNA for the CDR3: TGTGCCAGCAGCGTAGAAGGGGGGGGCAGTACCTTCTCTGGAAACACCATATATTTT. Based on the CDR3 plus reference TRBV9 and TRBJ1-3, the full variable domain is DSGVTQTPKHLITATGQRVTLRCSPRSGDLSVYWYQQSLDQGLQFLIQYYNGEERAKGNILERFSAQQFPDLHSELNLSSLELGDSALYFCASSVEGGGSTFSGNTIYFGEGSWLTVV.

This clonotype was recorded at least ten times. This rearrangement joins TRBV11-2 to TRBJ2-7; TRBD2 might be the D (6 bases). Germline loops: CDR1 SGHAT, CDR2 FQNNGV. The CDR3 contains 13 residues. Trimming took off 4 bases at V and 4 bases at J, with 11 bases between the two ends. CDR3 DNA: TGTGCCAGCAGCTCTTTAGCGGAATACGAGCAGTACTTC. Its protein product is CASSSLAEYEQYF.

In DNA, the CDR3 is TGTGCCAGCAGTTTTCGACAGGGATTGAACACTGAAGCTTTCTTT. This sequence encodes CASSFRQGLNTEAFF. V is TRBV12-3 or TRBV12-4 and J is TRBJ1-1; 7 positions match TRBD1. The CDR3 sequence is 15 residues long. The V gene end was trimmed by 3 bases and the J gene end by 0 bases; junction bases not matched to a gene: 4.

V gene TRBV28 combines with J gene TRBJ2-5; D is possibly TRBD1 (8 bases). The CDR3 totals 15 residues. Trimming took 9 bases from V and 4 from J, leaving 21 bases between them. Germline lookup yields CDR1 MDHEN and CDR2 SYDVKM. Here the CDR3 reads CASSRGAGGAETQYF. The CDR3 DNA reads TGTGCCAGTTCCCGGGGGGCAGGGGGCGCAGAGACCCAGTACTTC.

This clonotype has at least ten counts. The rearrangement links TRBV6-1 to TRBJ2-5; D possibly corresponds to TRBD2 (6 bases). The CDR3 has 15 residues. Germline V gives CDR1 MNHNS, CDR2 SASEGT. V gave up 2 bases and J gave up 1 base, with 11 bases separating them. Written as DNA, the CDR3 is TGTGCCAGCAGTGAAATGTGGGGGGTCCAAGAGACCCAGTACTTC. It codes for CASSEMWGVQETQYF.

The rearrangement joins TRBV6-4 to TRBJ1-5; D is possibly TRBD1 (6 bases). The CDR3 totals 13 residues. Germline V gene sequence: CDR1 MRHNA, CDR2 SNTAGT. V was shortened by 5 bases and J by 4 bases, with 9 bases between the two germline ends. The CDR3 reads CASSNRENQPQHF. The CDR3 nucleotides read TGTGCCAGCAGTAACAGGGAAAATCAGCCCCAGCATTTT.

The V gene is TRBV5-8, the J gene TRBJ1-1; no clear D. Trimming left V 4 bases short and J 6 bases short, with 4 bases between. The length of the CDR3 is 10 residues. The germline V gene encodes CDR1 SGHTS and CDR2 YDEGEE. The CDR3 region is CASSPPEAFF. For the CDR3, the DNA is TGTGCCAGCAGCCCGCCTGAAGCTTTCTTT. Full variable domain (missing parts from reference TRBV5-8 and TRBJ1-1): EAGVTQSPTHLIKTRGQQATLRCSPISGHTSVYWYQQALGLGLQFLLWYDEGEERNRGNFPPRFSGRQFPNYSSELNVNALELEDSALYLCASSPPEAFFGQGTRLTVV.

This clonotype has a count of ten or more. V is TRBV19 and J is TRBJ2-2, with a tentative D call TRBD1 (5 bases). The ends were cut back, 0 bases at V and 3 bases at J, with 14 bases in the middle. The V gene's germline CDR1 is LNHDA and CDR2 SQIVND (reference sequence). The CDR3 loop spans 17 amino acids. The CDR3 spells CASSIDPGPRDTGELFF. The CDR3 coding sequence is TGTGCCAGTAGTATAGACCCAGGGCCTCGGGACACCGGGGAGCTGTTTTTT.

The chain recombines TRBV20-1 with TRBJ2-7, with 7 bases lining up with TRBD2. The CDR3 sequence is 15 residues long. The germline gives CDR1 DFQATT, CDR2 SNEGSKA (reference sequence). Trimming removed 0 bases from V and 2 bases from J; junction bases left unmatched: 7. The CDR3 is CSARDVAGVTYEQYF. The CDR3 nucleotides read TGCAGTGCTAGAGATGTTGCGGGAGTGACCTACGAGCAGTACTTC.

At least ten counts were recorded for this clonotype. The chain joins TRBV19 to TRBJ2-7; possibly TRBD1 for D (5 bases). Looked up from germline, CDR1 is LNHDA and CDR2 is SQIVND (reference sequence). CDR3 size: 11 residues. The V end was cut by 10 bases, the J end by 4 bases, with 11 bases between. The CDR3, as DNA: TGTGCCACCCGACAGAATTACGAGCAGTACTTC. Translated, it gives CATRQNYEQYF.

This clonotype was found many times. V and J are TRBV10-2 and TRBJ1-5, with D maybe TRBD1 (6 bases). V shed 6 bases and J shed 3 bases, with 12 bases lying between them. The CDR3 has 14 amino acids. Germline CDR1 is WSHSY and CDR2 is SAAADI. The CDR3 DNA reads as TGCGCCAGCAGACAGGGCGTACTCAATCAGCCCCAGCATTTT. It yields the protein CASRQGVLNQPQHF.

This clonotype came up many times. Since a much larger clone is just one base distant, this may be a read error. This chain's CDR3 is CASIFRGNYGNTF. In DNA, the CDR3 is TGTGCCAGCATTTTCAGGGGGAACTATGGCAACACCTTC. The rearrangement links TRBV6-5 to TRBJ1-2, with 7 positions matching TRBD1. The CDR3 loop spans 13 amino acids. Per the germline V gene, CDR1 is MNHEY and CDR2 is SVGAGI.

The chain recombines TRBV19 with TRBJ1-5, with D perhaps TRBD1 (5 bases). Trimming took off 2 bases at V and 5 bases at J, with 10 bases between the two ends. The V gene's germline CDR1 is LNHDA and CDR2 SQIVND (reference sequence). The CDR3 is 14 amino acids. For the CDR3, the DNA is TGTGCCAGTAGTATAAGGCGGGGGGATCAGCCCCAGCATTTT. The encoded protein is CASSIRRGDQPQHF.

Many counts were recorded for this clonotype. The chain is built from TRBV6-5 and TRBJ1-3; D gene ambiguous. Germline loops: CDR1 MNHEY, CDR2 SVGAGI. The CDR3 has 14 residues. Trimming stripped 2 bases from V and 0 bases from J, with 5 bases between. CDR3 region: CASSYLGSGNTIYF. CDR3 nucleotides: TGTGCCAGCAGTTACCTGGGCTCTGGAAACACCATATATTTT.

This clonotype was seen many times. This CDR3 reads CSARDPVAGWETQYF. CDR3 DNA sequence: TGCAGTGCTAGAGATCCCGTAGCAGGCTGGGAGACCCAGTACTTC. The chain employs TRBV20-1 and TRBJ2-5; D unresolved. From germline, CDR1 is DFQATT and CDR2 SNEGSKA (reference sequence). V shed 0 bases and J shed 5 bases, with 16 bases lying between them. The CDR3 is made up of 15 amino acids.

This clonotype was observed many times. V gene TRBV5-1 combines with J gene TRBJ1-5; D uncertain. With 0 bases removed from V and 7 bases from J, the gap between germline ends came to 17 bases. The CDR3 is 16 amino acids. Germline V gene sequence: CDR1 SGHRS, CDR2 YFSETQ. The CDR3: CASSLANGDSSQPQHF. In DNA, the CDR3 is TGCGCCAGCAGCTTGGCAAATGGGGATAGTTCGCAGCCCCAGCATTTT.

The chain uses TRBV12-3 or TRBV12-4 and TRBJ2-7, with D maybe TRBD2 (6 bases). V was clipped by 2 bases and J by 6 bases, with 20 bases between them. The CDR3 runs 16 residues. CDR3 DNA: TGTGCCAGCAGTTTAACGCTTAGCCGGGACTTCTGCGAGCAGTACTTC. Translated: CASSLTLSRDFCEQYF.

V usage is TRBV5-1 and J usage is TRBJ1-1; no firm D call. This CDR3 contains 15 residues. V was clipped by 4 bases and J by 1 base, with 14 bases between them. Germline CDR1 and CDR2: SGHRS and YFSETQ. CDR3 sequence reads: CASSRAEGWNTEAFF. CDR3 coding DNA: TGCGCCAGCAGCAGGGCCGAGGGATGGAACACTGAAGCTTTCTTT.

This clonotype was counted ten times or more. The chain employs TRBV19 and TRBJ1-5; D not certain. The ends were cut back, 4 bases at V and 0 bases at J, with 13 bases in the middle. Germline loops: CDR1 LNHDA, CDR2 SQIVND (reference sequence). The CDR3 consists of 16 residues. CDR3: CASSTQFGDSNQPQHF. CDR3 coding DNA: TGTGCCAGTAGTACCCAATTTGGCGATAGCAATCAGCCCCAGCATTTT.

Concerning this clonotype: This clone may be a read error of a much larger clone one base away. The rearrangement joins TRBV6-2 or TRBV6-3 to TRBJ2-1, with 7 bases fitting TRBD2. The ends lost 7 bases at V and 8 bases at J; junction bases unmatched: 11. CDR3 size: 14 residues. Germline V lookup: CDR1 MNHEY, CDR2 SVGEGT. CDR3 protein: CASTDYGGVDEQFF. CDR3 sequence (DNA): TGTGCCAGCACCGATTATGGGGGGGTCGATGAGCAGTTCTTC.